This T cell receptor beta chain was recovered during a study of STAT3 mutations in large granular lymphocyte leukemia (dated by TCRdb to the late 2010s). Context from the whole study: About half of the T-LGLL patients who underwent longitudinal sequencing carried canonical activating STAT3 mutations. More than half of T-LGLL patients received one or more immunosuppressive therapy regimens, with hematologic response in 40% to 50% of those treated. Patients with T-cell large granular lymphocyte leukemia underwent serial deep sequencing of TCRbeta CDR3 and STAT3 to reconstruct clonal hierarchy and dynamics. From an initial cohort of 207 LGL patients, 15 to 20 representative T-LGLL cases were selected for longitudinal TCRbeta and STAT3 sequencing. A couple of patients with natural killer LGL leukemia were also sequenced longitudinally as controls within the study. For each patient, sequencing was performed at an average of approximately 4 time points, with a range of 2 to 8 samplings. Summary of the overall study and its limitations: In several patients, dominant TCR clone burden exceeded STAT3 mutant burden, suggesting STAT3 mutation arose secondarily within a pre-expanded clone. The linking of therapy response to changes in TCR clonal burden was complicated by variable intervals between samplings and differing treatment regimens. Because no samples were available when a clone first appeared, clonal expansion had to be inferred from samplings taken at other points. TCR clonotype switching after therapy was seen in about 30% of the 18 patients, with all newly emerging clones being STAT3 wild type. Persisting codominant clonotypes in some patients meant a small but highly pathogenic clone may have been missed. Every T-LGLL patient showed at least one immunodominant TCRbeta clonotype, and about half showed multiple immunodominant subclonotypes.

The same DNA, extracted from blood mononuclear cells, served for both the TCR sequencing and the STAT3 sequencing. To note about this clone: Its antigen is currently not known. Base qualities are missing; no much larger clone stands one base away.

TCRbeta libraries were sequenced on an Illumina MiSeq, and an average of roughly 41,000 productive templates per sample was obtained. TCRbeta CDR3 libraries were generated with the immunoSEQ assay using multiplex PCR amplification. The paper's data handling went like this. Following a previously defined approach, repertoire diversity was calculated, and values close to 0 point to extremely monoclonal samples. TCRdb provides this immuneACCESS table in a form limited to in-frame rearrangements. Some clones are lacking; in checked studies, under half of them reflect an unresolved V gene, and why the rest are absent is not known. That table gives V, J and clone size, and the DNA gave D and trimming. For this sample there are some 10,000 clones; around 59% appear just once. The top ten constitute about 9% of the sample. Sequenced material: peripheral blood mononuclear cells. The sequence was obtained from a boy aged 5-17 years with T-cell large granular lymphocyte leukemia. Some clones in this sample may be carry-over from other donors' samples. The age is the age at diagnosis.

This receptor has the CDR3 CASSPYRTGDSPLHF. DNA sequence: TGCGCCAGCAGCCCCTACCGGACAGGGGATTCACCCCTCCACTTT. The chain couples TRBV5-1 to TRBJ1-6; 9 bases in the middle match TRBD1. Sequences SGHRS (CDR1) and YFSETQ (CDR2) are obtained from the germline V gene. Trimming takes 4 bases off V and 8 bases off J; junction bases not matched to a gene: 7. The CDR3 measures 15 amino acids from cysteine to phenylalanine. Left in the record is the CDR3 DNA by itself, 45 bases read in frame from the first base.